The rows below give T cell receptor beta chains drawn from one sample of a study of blood T cell repertoires in COVID-19. Repertoires were generated with immunoSEQ multiplex PCR, while TCRdb's copy carries only in-frame clones and drops some. The table shows 60,000 to 65,000 clones, with roughly three quarters occurring only once. Sequenced material: peripheral blood. These receptor sequences come from a man aged 55-75 years with COVID-19, enrolled during active disease. Each CDR3 is given with its conserved first and last residue. The order of the fields is J gene, clone size, D gene, V gene, CDR3 length, CDR3 DNA, CDR3 protein. D genes are given only for firm matches. A row's size may be missing; if present it is once, few, many or a size class.

TRBJ2-5 | NA | TRBD2 | TRBV12-3/TRBV12-4 | 13 | TGTGCCAGCAGGACTAGCAAGGGAGGGACCCAGTACTTC | CASRTSKGGTQYF
TRBJ2-4 | NA | TRBD1 | TRBV7-9 | 13 | TGTGCCAGCAGCTTAACCCCGGACAGGGGGTCTAACTTC | CASSLTPDRGSNF
TRBJ2-5 | NA | TRBD2 | TRBV19 | 13 | TGTGCCAGTAGCCTAGCGGGGAGGGAGACCCAGTACTTC | CASSLAGRETQYF
TRBJ1-1 | NA | TRBD1 | TRBV7-6 | 15 | TGTGCCAGCAGCTTAGGTGGGACAGGAAACACTGAAGCTTTCTTT | CASSLGGTGNTEAFF
TRBJ2-3 | once | NA | TRBV19 | 14 | TGTGCCAGCAAAACCGGGACTAGCACAGATACGCAGTATTTT | CASKTGTSTDTQYF
TRBJ2-3 | NA | TRBD2 | TRBV5-5 | 17 | TGTGCCAGCAGCGGACTAGCGGGGGGGCTAGGCACAGATACGCAGTATTTT | CASSGLAGGLGTDTQYF
TRBJ1-2 | NA | NA | TRBV3-1/TRBV3-2 | 14 | TGTGCCAGCAAGCCCGAGGGGGTAAACTATGGCTACACCTTC | CASKPEGVNYGYTF
TRBJ2-1 | NA | TRBD2 | TRBV7-3 | 13 | TGTGCCAGCAGTCCCTCCCTAGCGGGCGAGCAGTTCTTC | CASSPSLAGEQFF
TRBJ2-7 | few | TRBD1 | TRBV28 | 13 | TGTGCCAGCAGGCCGGGACAGTCCTACGAGCAGTACTTC | CASRPGQSYEQYF
TRBJ2-7 | NA | TRBD2 | TRBV2 | 14 | TGTGCCAGCAGCGTAGCGGGCGGCTCCTACGAGCAGTACTTC | CASSVAGGSYEQYF
TRBJ1-2 | few | NA | TRBV2 | 14 | TGTGCCAGCAGTGAGGCGGGGCACTCGGGGGGCTACACCTTC | CASSEAGHSGGYTF
TRBJ2-7 | NA | TRBD2 | TRBV27 | 17 | TGTGCCAGCAGTTTACGACTAGCGGGAGGCCGATCCTACGAGCAGTACTTC | CASSLRLAGGRSYEQYF
TRBJ1-2 | NA | NA | TRBV30 | 12 | TGTGCCTGGAGTTGGCAGGGGTCTGGCTACACCTTC | CAWSWQGSGYTF
TRBJ2-5 | NA | NA | TRBV11-2 | 14 | TGTGCCAGCAGCTTAACGGGAGTAGGAGAGACCCAGTACTTC | CASSLTGVGETQYF
TRBJ2-7 | few | NA | TRBV12-3/TRBV12-4 | 12 | TGTGCCAGCAGTTCTGGAGGGGCGGTGCAGTACTTC | CASSSGGAVQYF
TRBJ2-3 | NA | NA | TRBV7-2 | 13 | TGTGCCAGCAGCTCCAGGGGAACAGATACGCAGTATTTT | CASSSRGTDTQYF
TRBJ1-4 | NA | TRBD1 | TRBV29-1 | 13 | TGCAGCGTTGCCGACAGGGGTGATGAAAAACTGTTTTTT | CSVADRGDEKLFF
TRBJ2-7 | NA | TRBD1 | TRBV7-6 | 15 | TGTGCCAGCAGCTTGGGGGACAGGGTTAGTTCGCAGCAGTACTTC | CASSLGDRVSSQQYF
TRBJ2-3 | NA | TRBD1 | TRBV5-1 | 14 | TGCGCCAGCGCTCCGGGACAGGGGGGTGATACGCAGTATTTT | CASAPGQGGDTQYF
TRBJ2-6 | NA | NA | TRBV19 | 16 | TGTGCCAGTAGTATCGGAGGTGGTGGTGGGGCCAACGTCCTGACTTTC | CASSIGGGGGANVLTF
TRBJ2-1 | NA | NA | TRBV19 | 15 | TGTGCCAGTAGTATGGGGAGGAACTCCTACAATGAGCAGTTCTTC | CASSMGRNSYNEQFF
TRBJ2-1 | once | NA | TRBV2 | 15 | TGTGCCAGCAGTAACAACAGGGATAGGTACAATGAGCAGTTCTTC | CASSNNRDRYNEQFF
TRBJ2-7 | NA | NA | TRBV2 | 12 | TGTGCCAGCAGTGACCGAGGCTACGAGCAGTACTTC | CASSDRGYEQYF
TRBJ1-2 | few | NA | TRBV5-6 | 15 | TGTGCCAGCAGCCCTACAGGGCTCTACGAAGATGGCTACACCTTC | CASSPTGLYEDGYTF
TRBJ1-1 | few | NA | TRBV15 | 13 | TGTGCCACCAGCAGAGAAGCGGGCACTGAAGCTTTCTTT | CATSREAGTEAFF
TRBJ2-1 | NA | TRBD2 | TRBV5-1 | 16 | TGCGCCAGCAATGAGGTAGCGGGACTGATGTACAATGAGCAGTTCTTC | CASNEVAGLMYNEQFF
TRBJ1-1 | NA | NA | TRBV3-1/TRBV3-2 | 14 | TGTGCCAGCAGCAAAACAGATATGAACACTGAAGCTTTCTTT | CASSKTDMNTEAFF
TRBJ1-2 | NA | TRBD1 | TRBV7-3 | 14 | TGTGCCAGCAGCGAGGGACAGGGGCACTATGGCTACACCTTC | CASSEGQGHYGYTF
TRBJ2-7 | NA | TRBD2 | TRBV7-9 | 17 | TGTGCCAGCAGCTTTACCGTGGGCCTAGCGGGAGTTCACGAGCAGTACTTC | CASSFTVGLAGVHEQYF
TRBJ1-6 | many | NA | TRBV5-1 | 12 | TGCGCCAGCAGCTTGAATCGGTCACCCCTCCACTTT | CASSLNRSPLHF
TRBJ2-5 | NA | NA | TRBV4-1 | 14 | TGCGCCAGCAGCCCCCCACGGAGGGAAGAGACCCAGTACTTC | CASSPPRREETQYF
TRBJ1-1 | NA | TRBD1 | TRBV5-1 | 14 | TGCGCCAGCAGCTACACAGGGGGGGACACTGAAGCTTTCTTT | CASSYTGGDTEAFF
TRBJ2-3 | NA | NA | TRBV10-1 | 13 | TGCGCCAGCAGTGTGGGGGCGAGCGATACGCAGTATTTT | CASSVGASDTQYF
TRBJ1-4 | NA | NA | TRBV6-6 | 11 | TGTGCCAGCAGTGACAACGAAAAACTGTTTTTT | CASSDNEKLFF
TRBJ1-1 | NA | NA | TRBV7-7 | 13 | TGTGCCAGCAGCCCCGGGACTTCAGCTGAAGCTTTCTTT | CASSPGTSAEAFF
TRBJ2-7 | NA | TRBD1 | TRBV28 | 15 | TGTGCCAGCAGTTTGGGGGGACAGGGGGCCTACGAGCAGTACTTC | CASSLGGQGAYEQYF
TRBJ2-1 | NA | NA | TRBV28 | 12 | TGTGCCAGCAGTTCAGTGGGCAATCTACAGTTCTTC | CASSSVGNLQFF
TRBJ1-1 | NA | NA | TRBV14 | 17 | TGTGCCAGCAGCCAAGAAGGGGGTCGAGGACCAAACACTGAAGCTTTCTTT | CASSQEGGRGPNTEAFF
TRBJ2-1 | NA | TRBD2 | TRBV5-1 | 14 | TGCGCCTCCAGAGGGCCTAGCGGGAGCAATGAGCAGTTCTTC | CASRGPSGSNEQFF
TRBJ1-3 | NA | TRBD1 | TRBV9 | 14 | TGTGCCAGCAGCGTCGGGACAGCTGGAAACACCATATATTTT | CASSVGTAGNTIYF
TRBJ2-3 | NA | NA | TRBV6-5 | 13 | TGTGCCAGCAAACCTAGTTCAACAGATACGCAGTATTTT | CASKPSSTDTQYF
TRBJ2-5 | NA | TRBD2 | TRBV24-1 | 15 | TGTGCCACCAGTGCCCGACTAGCGGGGGAGGAGACCCAGTACTTC | CATSARLAGEETQYF
TRBJ2-5 | NA | NA | TRBV30 | 12 | TGTGCCTGGAGTGCTACCCCAGAGACCCAGTACTTC | CAWSATPETQYF
TRBJ1-1 | NA | NA | TRBV5-1 | 13 | TGCGCCAGCAGTTTGTTGGCCTACACTGAAGCTTTCTTT | CASSLLAYTEAFF